These 25 T cell receptor beta chains share one sample of origin, sequenced in a study of blood T cell repertoires in COVID-19. Measured with immunoSEQ multiplex PCR; TCRdb has only the in-frame clones, and not every one. This sample has 95,000 to 150,000 clones, with around 80% found just once. Sequences were obtained from peripheral blood. All receptors derive from a man aged 60 to 69 with active or convalescent COVID-19.

The chain joins TRBV5-1 to TRBJ2-3; 9 nucleotides line up with TRBD1. This CDR3 comprises 14 residues. Germline V gene sequence: CDR1 SGHRS, CDR2 YFSETQ. V dropped 4 bases and J dropped 4; count of bases not matched to a gene: 4. Written as DNA, the CDR3 is TGCGCCAGCAGCGTGGGACAGGGCGCAGATACGCAGTATTTT. As protein: CASSVGQGADTQYF.

In its sample, this clone was seen once. V usage is TRBV14 and J usage is TRBJ2-7; D is ambiguous. Germline loops: CDR1 SGHDN, CDR2 FVKESK. The V end lost 1 base, the J end lost 4 bases, and 14 bases lay between the germline ends. The CDR3 length is 15 residues. The CDR3 loop reads CASSQGRSPGYEQYF. CDR3 DNA sequence: TGTGCCAGCAGCCAAGGTCGTTCCCCCGGGTACGAGCAGTACTTC.

V and J are TRBV29-1 and TRBJ2-1; 9 nucleotides align to TRBD1. With 5 bases clipped from V and 5 bases from J, the junction kept 7 bases outside the gene matches. CDR1 SQVTM and CDR2 ANQGSEA come from the germline V gene. The CDR3 length is 14 residues. CDR3 DNA sequence: TGCAGCGTTCCGGGACAGGGCCTAAACAATGAGCAGTTCTTC. This encodes CSVPGQGLNNEQFF.

This clone occurred a few times. The CDR3: CASSLGGQTPPDTQYF. The CDR3 coding sequence is TGTGCCAGCAGCTTGGGGGGGCAGACCCCCCCAGATACGCAGTATTTT. The V call is TRBV7-3, the J call TRBJ2-3; D possibly corresponds to TRBD2 (7 bases). CDR1 is SGHTA, CDR2 FQGTGA, per germline. The CDR3 length is 16 residues. The V and J ends lost 3 bases and 4 bases respectively, with 17 bases between them.

The chain couples TRBV5-4 to TRBJ2-3; D possibly corresponds to TRBD2 (5 bases). Germline CDR1 SGHNT, CDR2 YYREEE (reference sequence). Deletions cut 3 bases from V and 5 bases from J, with 13 bases between. The CDR3 has 14 residues. CDR3 DNA: TGTGCCAGCAGCTCGAACGGACTCGGAGATACGCAGTATTTT. Protein product: CASSSNGLGDTQYF.

CDR3 sequence reads: CASSVSTGTGRSGELFF. The CDR3 nucleotides read TGTGCCAGCAGCGTATCAACCGGGACAGGGAGATCCGGGGAGCTGTTTTTT. This sequence joins TRBV9 and TRBJ2-2, with 9 bases identical to TRBD1. Losses at the gene ends were 1 base for V and 6 bases for J; bases not matched to a gene: 10. The V gene's germline CDR1 is SGDLS and CDR2 YYNGEE. The CDR3 covers 17 residues.

The gene calls are TRBV5-1 and TRBJ2-5; 8 bases map to TRBD1. Trimming removed 4 bases from V and 3 bases from J; junction bases left unmatched: 8. Germline V gene sequence: CDR1 SGHRS, CDR2 YFSETQ. CDR3 length: 15 amino acids. The CDR3, as DNA: TGCGCCAGCAGCCAGAGACCGACAGGGGAAGAGACCCAGTACTTC. This encodes CASSQRPTGEETQYF.

This chain links TRBV24-1 with TRBJ2-1; 14 nucleotides match TRBD2. CDR1 KGHDR and CDR2 SFDVKD come from the germline V gene. J lost 6 bases, V lost 9 bases, and 6 bases had no gene match. CDR3 size: 15 residues. The CDR3: CATGGTSGSLNEQFF. DNA for the CDR3: TGTGCCACCGGGGGGACTAGCGGGAGTCTCAATGAGCAGTTCTTC.

The chain couples TRBV7-3 to TRBJ2-1; 9 nucleotides agree with TRBD1. Germline V gene sequence: CDR1 SGHTA, CDR2 FQGTGA. The CDR3 extends over 17 amino acids. The V and J ends lost 0 bases and 8 bases, in that order; junction bases with no gene match: 11. The CDR3 sequence is CASSLTFPGQGYHEQFF. CDR3 in DNA: TGTGCCAGCAGCTTAACGTTTCCGGGACAGGGATATCATGAGCAGTTCTTC.

This chain uses TRBV7-9 with TRBJ2-3; 10 bases fit TRBD2. This CDR3 is built from 16 residues. CDR1 is SEHNR and CDR2 is FQNEAQ in the germline V gene (reference sequence). The J segment lost 0 bases and the V segment lost 5 bases, leaving 5 bases of the junction unmatched. CDR3 sequence: CASSVTSGPSTDTQYF. The DNA for the CDR3 is TGTGCCAGCAGCGTGACTAGCGGGCCCAGCACAGATACGCAGTATTTT.

The rearrangement joins TRBV6-1 to TRBJ2-7; 13 bases fit TRBD2. Germline V lookup: CDR1 MNHNS, CDR2 SASEGT. Germline trimming cut 5 bases from V and 9 bases from J; bases unmatched to any gene: 4. The CDR3 has 13 residues. DNA of the CDR3: TGTGCCAGCAGTCCGGGACTAGCGGGGTCGCAGTACTTC. It yields the protein CASSPGLAGSQYF.

The V call is TRBV6-4, the J call TRBJ2-1, with 10 bases aligning to TRBD2. Per the germline V gene, CDR1 is MRHNA and CDR2 is SNTAGT. The CDR3 has 15 residues. Unmatched junction bases numbered 7, after V lost 6 bases and J lost 5 bases. The CDR3 bases are TGTGCCAGCAGACTTGGGACTAGCGAGAACAATGAGCAGTTCTTC. This sequence encodes CASRLGTSENNEQFF.

The table lists this clone with a few counts. The V gene is TRBV5-1, the J gene TRBJ2-7; a possible D gene is TRBD1 (6 bases). Germline V gene lookup returns CDR1 SGHRS and CDR2 YFSETQ. This CDR3 is 12 amino acids long. V was pared by 4 bases and J by 5 bases, with 10 bases between. The CDR3 here is CASSRTVDEQYF. DNA of the CDR3: TGCGCCAGCAGCCGGACAGTAGACGAGCAGTACTTC.

This chain uses TRBV27 with TRBJ2-4, with 7 bases identical to TRBD2. V gave up 5 bases and J gave up 8 bases; unmatched junction bases: 15. The CDR3 is 16 amino acids. CDR1 MNHEY and CDR2 SMNVEV come from the germline V gene (reference sequence). DNA of the CDR3: TGTGCCAGCAGTCTAAGTGTGGGGAGGGGTAGTGACATTCAGTACTTC. Protein product: CASSLSVGRGSDIQYF.

A note on this clone: Other DNA sequences from this sample encode an identical CDR3 as well. The rearrangement uses TRBV9 and TRBJ2-1; D gene unclear. V lost 0 bases and J lost 3, with 4 bases in between. CDR1 SGDLS and CDR2 YYNGEE come from the germline V gene. The CDR3 loop spans 13 amino acids. CDR3 region: CASSVGHYNEQFF. The CDR3 nucleotides are TGTGCCAGCAGCGTAGGACACTACAATGAGCAGTTCTTC.

This clone was recorded only once. Different DNA sequences within this sample yield the same CDR3. CDR3 DNA sequence: TGTGCCAGCAGCTTAGGGAGTAACACTGAAGCTTTCTTT. Encoded protein: CASSLGSNTEAFF. The chain uses TRBV11-2 and TRBJ1-1; D remains ambiguous. The germline V gene encodes CDR1 SGHAT and CDR2 FQNNGV. This CDR3 comprises 13 residues. Trimming took 1 base from V and 2 from J, leaving 5 bases between them.

This chain links TRBV28 with TRBJ2-7, with TRBD1 identical over 8 bases. The trim removed 5 bases at V and 3 bases at J, leaving 6 bases unmatched. Germline CDR1 is MDHEN and CDR2 is SYDVKM. This CDR3 contains 14 residues. CDR3 loop: CASSNGQGYYEQYF. The CDR3 nucleotides are TGTGCCAGCAGTAATGGACAGGGTTACTACGAGCAGTACTTC.

This chain connects TRBV15 to TRBJ1-2; perhaps TRBD1 as D (5 bases). The germline V gene encodes CDR1 LNHNV and CDR2 YYDKDF (reference sequence). V lost 1 base and J 3 bases, leaving 6 bases between the germline ends. The CDR3 consists of 13 residues. CDR3 sequence: CATSRARDYGYTF. The CDR3 DNA sequence: TGTGCCACCAGCAGAGCCAGGGACTATGGCTACACCTTC.

V gene TRBV5-4 combines with J gene TRBJ2-5; TRBD1 matches at 8 bases. Germline lookup yields CDR1 SGHNT and CDR2 YYREEE (reference sequence). J gave up 5 bases and V 2 bases, and 5 bases lay outside the gene matches. The CDR3 loop spans 14 amino acids. CDR3 coding DNA: TGTGCCAGCAGCTTCCAGGGGGCGAAGGAGACCCAGTACTTC. As protein: CASSFQGAKETQYF.

The chain carries TRBV4-1 and TRBJ2-7; TRBD1 matches 9 bases. Trimming removed 5 bases from V and 4 bases from J; junction bases left unmatched: 12. The CDR3 spans 16 residues. The germline CDR1 and CDR2 sequences are MGHRA and YSYEKL. The CDR3 region is CASSVNRGQRGYEQYF. CDR3 nucleotides: TGCGCCAGCAGCGTAAACAGGGGGCAAAGGGGGTACGAGCAGTACTTC.

The chain carries TRBV28 and TRBJ2-7, with D uncertain. Germline assignment: CDR1 MDHEN and CDR2 SYDVKM. V was trimmed by 7 bases and J by 2 bases, leaving 15 bases between them. CDR3 length: 14 amino acids. CDR3 residues: CASTTPNIAYEQYF. The CDR3 coding sequence is TGTGCCAGCACCACCCCTAATATTGCCTACGAGCAGTACTTC.

The V and J genes are TRBV24-1 and TRBJ1-2; possibly TRBD1 for D (5 bases). Germline values: CDR1 KGHDR, CDR2 SFDVKD. This CDR3 comprises 12 residues. V was shortened by 6 bases and J by 5 bases, with 9 bases between the two germline ends. The CDR3: CATSQGSYGYTF. DNA of the CDR3: TGTGCCACCAGTCAGGGATCTTATGGCTACACCTTC.

The CDR3 nucleotides are TGTGCCAGCATCATTTCAGGGGTCTTGGCGGCCACAGATACGCAGTATTTT. Residues: CASIISGVLAATDTQYF. The chain couples TRBV5-5 to TRBJ2-3, with D perhaps matching TRBD1 (6 bases). The V gene's germline CDR1 is SGHKS and CDR2 YYEKEE (reference sequence). This CDR3 is 17 amino acids long. V lost 6 bases and J lost 2, with 22 bases in between.

This clone was counted a single time. CDR3 sequence: CASSLLGPPIHEQFF. The CDR3, as DNA: TGTGCCAGCAGCTTACTGGGGCCTCCTATCCATGAGCAGTTCTTC. This chain connects TRBV7-8 to TRBJ2-1; possibly TRBD1 for D (5 bases). Germline CDR1 SGHVS, CDR2 FQNEAQ. V was trimmed by 2 bases and J by 8 bases, leaving 16 bases between them. This CDR3 has 15 amino acids.

The chain is built from TRBV5-4 and TRBJ2-7, with a tentative D call TRBD1 (6 bases). V lost 6 bases to trimming and J lost 4 bases, with 8 bases between them. The germline CDR1 and CDR2 sequences are SGHNT and YYREEE (reference sequence). CDR3 size: 11 residues. The CDR3 coding sequence is TGTGCCAGCACACAGGGTTACGAGCAGTACTTC. It is translated as CASTQGYEQYF.